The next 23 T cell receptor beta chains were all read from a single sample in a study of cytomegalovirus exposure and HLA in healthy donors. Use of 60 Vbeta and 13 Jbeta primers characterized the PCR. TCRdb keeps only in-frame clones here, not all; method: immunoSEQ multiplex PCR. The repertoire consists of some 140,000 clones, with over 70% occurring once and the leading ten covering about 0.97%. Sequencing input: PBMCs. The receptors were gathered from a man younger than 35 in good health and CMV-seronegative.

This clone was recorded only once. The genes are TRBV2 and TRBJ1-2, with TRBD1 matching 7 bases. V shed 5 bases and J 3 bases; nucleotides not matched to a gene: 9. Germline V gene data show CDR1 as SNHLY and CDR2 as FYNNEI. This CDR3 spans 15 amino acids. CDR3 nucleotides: TGTGCCAGCAGTCAAGGGGGCAGGGGAGACTATGGCTACACCTTC. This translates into CASSQGGRGDYGYTF. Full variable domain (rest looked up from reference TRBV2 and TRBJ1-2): EPEVTQTPSHQVTQMGQEVILRCVPISNHLYFYWYRQILGQKVEFLVSFYNNEISEKSEIFDDQFSVERPDGSNFTLKIRSTKLEDSAMYFCASSQGGRGDYGYTFGSGTRLTVV.

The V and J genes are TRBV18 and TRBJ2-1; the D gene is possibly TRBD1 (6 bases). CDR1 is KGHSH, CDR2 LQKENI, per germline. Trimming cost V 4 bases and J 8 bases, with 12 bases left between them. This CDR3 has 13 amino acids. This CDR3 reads CASSRQGLDEQFF. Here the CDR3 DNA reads TGTGCCAGCTCACGCCAGGGGTTGGATGAGCAGTTCTTC.

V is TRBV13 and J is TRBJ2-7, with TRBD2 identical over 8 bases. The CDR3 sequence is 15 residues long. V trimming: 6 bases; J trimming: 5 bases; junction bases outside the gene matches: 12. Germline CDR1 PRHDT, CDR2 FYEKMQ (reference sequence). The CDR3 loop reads CASRAWSGGTHEQYF. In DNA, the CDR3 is TGTGCCAGCAGAGCTTGGAGCGGGGGTACCCACGAGCAGTACTTC.

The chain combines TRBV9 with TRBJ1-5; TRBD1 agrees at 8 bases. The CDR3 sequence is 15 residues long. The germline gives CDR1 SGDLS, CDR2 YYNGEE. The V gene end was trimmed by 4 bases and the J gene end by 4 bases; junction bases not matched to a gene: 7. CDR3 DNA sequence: TGTGCCAGCAGCCCCGGGACAGGCGAAAATCAGCCCCAGCATTTT. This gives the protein CASSPGTGENQPQHF.

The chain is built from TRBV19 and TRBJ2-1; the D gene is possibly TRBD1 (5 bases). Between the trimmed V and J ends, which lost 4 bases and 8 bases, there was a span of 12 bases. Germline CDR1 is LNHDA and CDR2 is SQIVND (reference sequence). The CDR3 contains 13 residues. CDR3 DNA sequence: TGTGCCAGTAGTAGCAGGGTAAGGCATGAGCAGTTCTTC. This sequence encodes CASSSRVRHEQFF.

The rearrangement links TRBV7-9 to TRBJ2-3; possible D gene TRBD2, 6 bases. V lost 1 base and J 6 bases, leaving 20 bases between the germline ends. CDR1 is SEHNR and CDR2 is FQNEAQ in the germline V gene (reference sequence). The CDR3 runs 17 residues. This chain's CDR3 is CASSLDPGGLNWDTQYF. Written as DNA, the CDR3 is TGTGCCAGCAGCTTAGATCCTGGGGGACTTAACTGGGATACGCAGTATTTT.

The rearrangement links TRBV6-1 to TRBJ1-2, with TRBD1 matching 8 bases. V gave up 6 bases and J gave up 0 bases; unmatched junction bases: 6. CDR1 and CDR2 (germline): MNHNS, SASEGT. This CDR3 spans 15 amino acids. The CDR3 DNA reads TGTGCCAGCAGGAGTCGACAGGGGTCTAACTATGGCTACACCTTC. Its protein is CASRSRQGSNYGYTF.

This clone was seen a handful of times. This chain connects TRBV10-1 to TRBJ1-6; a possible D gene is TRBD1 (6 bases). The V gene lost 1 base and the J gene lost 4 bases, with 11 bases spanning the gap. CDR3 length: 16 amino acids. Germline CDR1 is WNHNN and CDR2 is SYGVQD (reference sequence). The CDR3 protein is CASSELAGAYNSPLHF. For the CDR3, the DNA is TGCGCCAGCAGTGAGTTAGCAGGGGCGTATAATTCACCCCTCCACTTT.

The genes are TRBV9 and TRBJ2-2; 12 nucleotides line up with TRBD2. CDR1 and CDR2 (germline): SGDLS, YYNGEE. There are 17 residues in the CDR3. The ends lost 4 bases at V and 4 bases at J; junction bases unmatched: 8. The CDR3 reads CASSPTSSGGGTGELFF. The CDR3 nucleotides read TGTGCCAGCAGCCCCACCTCTAGCGGGGGGGGCACCGGGGAGCTGTTTTTT. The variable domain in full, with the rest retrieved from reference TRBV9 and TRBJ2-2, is DSGVTQTPKHLITATGQRVTLRCSPRSGDLSVYWYQQSLDQGLQFLIQYYNGEERAKGNILERFSAQQFPDLHSELNLSSLELGDSALYFCASSPTSSGGGTGELFFGEGSRLTVL.

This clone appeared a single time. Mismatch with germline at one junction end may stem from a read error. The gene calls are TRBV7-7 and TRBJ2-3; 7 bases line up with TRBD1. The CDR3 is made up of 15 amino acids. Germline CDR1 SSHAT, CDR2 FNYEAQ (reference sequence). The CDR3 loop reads CASSMGQRGRDTQYF. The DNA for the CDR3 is TGTGCTAGCAGCATGGGACAGAGAGGGAGAGATACGCAGTATTTT. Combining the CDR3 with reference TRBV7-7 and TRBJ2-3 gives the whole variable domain GAGVSQSPRYKVTKRGQDVTLRCDPISSHATLYWYQQALGQGPEFLTYFNYEAQPDKSGLPSDRFSAERPEGSISTLTIQRTEQRDSAMYRCASSMGQRGRDTQYFGPGTRLTVL.

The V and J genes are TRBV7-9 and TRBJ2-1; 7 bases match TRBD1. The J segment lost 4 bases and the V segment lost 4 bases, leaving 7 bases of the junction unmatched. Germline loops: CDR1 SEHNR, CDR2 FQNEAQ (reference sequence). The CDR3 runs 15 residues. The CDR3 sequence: CASSSQGTDYNEQFF. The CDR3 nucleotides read TGTGCCAGCAGCTCCCAGGGGACAGATTACAATGAGCAGTTCTTC.

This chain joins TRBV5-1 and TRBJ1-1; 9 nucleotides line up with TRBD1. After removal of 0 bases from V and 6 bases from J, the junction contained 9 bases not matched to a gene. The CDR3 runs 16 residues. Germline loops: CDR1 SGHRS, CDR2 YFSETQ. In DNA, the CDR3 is TGCGCCAGCAGCTTGGCCCCCCTGACAGGGGGGCCTGAAGCTTTCTTT. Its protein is CASSLAPLTGGPEAFF. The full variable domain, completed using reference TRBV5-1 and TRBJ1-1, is KAGVTQTPRYLIKTRGQQVTLSCSPISGHRSVSWYQQTPGQGLQFLFEYFSETQRNKGNFPGRFSGRQFSNSRSEMNVSTLELGDSALYLCASSLAPLTGGPEAFFGQGTRLTVV.

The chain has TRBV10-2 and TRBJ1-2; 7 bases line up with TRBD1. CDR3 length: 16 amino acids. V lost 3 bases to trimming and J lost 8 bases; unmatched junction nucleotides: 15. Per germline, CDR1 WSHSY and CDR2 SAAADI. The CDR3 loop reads CASSERGRWDMGGYTF. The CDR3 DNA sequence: TGCGCCAGCAGTGAAAGGGGGCGGTGGGATATGGGGGGCTACACCTTC.

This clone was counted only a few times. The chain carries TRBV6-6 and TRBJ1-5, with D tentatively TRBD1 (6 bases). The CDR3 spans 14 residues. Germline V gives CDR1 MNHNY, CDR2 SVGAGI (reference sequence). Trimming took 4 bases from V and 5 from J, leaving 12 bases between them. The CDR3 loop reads CASSSDRSYQPQHF. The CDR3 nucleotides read TGTGCCAGCAGTTCCGACAGGAGTTATCAGCCCCAGCATTTT.

CDR3 sequence: CAYRARPYGYTF. The CDR3 coding sequence is TGTGCCTACAGGGCCAGGCCCTATGGCTACACCTTC. The gene calls are TRBV2 and TRBJ1-2, with a tentative D call TRBD1 (6 bases). The CDR3 covers 12 residues. CDR1 and CDR2 (germline): SNHLY, FYNNEI. Trimming cost V 11 bases and J 4 bases, with 14 bases left between them.

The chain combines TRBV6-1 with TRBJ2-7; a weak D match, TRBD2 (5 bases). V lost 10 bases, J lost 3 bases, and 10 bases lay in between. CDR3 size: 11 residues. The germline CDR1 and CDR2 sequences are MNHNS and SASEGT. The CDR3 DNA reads TGTGCCACCGGGGATGGCTACGAGCAGTACTTC. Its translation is CATGDGYEQYF.

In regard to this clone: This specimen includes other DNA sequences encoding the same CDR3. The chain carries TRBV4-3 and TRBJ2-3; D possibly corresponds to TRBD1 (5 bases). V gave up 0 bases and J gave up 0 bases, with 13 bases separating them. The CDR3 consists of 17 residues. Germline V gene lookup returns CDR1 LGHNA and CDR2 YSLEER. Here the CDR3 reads CASSQDPPGSSTDTQYF. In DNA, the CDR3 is TGCGCCAGCAGCCAAGATCCTCCAGGGTCCAGCACAGATACGCAGTATTTT.

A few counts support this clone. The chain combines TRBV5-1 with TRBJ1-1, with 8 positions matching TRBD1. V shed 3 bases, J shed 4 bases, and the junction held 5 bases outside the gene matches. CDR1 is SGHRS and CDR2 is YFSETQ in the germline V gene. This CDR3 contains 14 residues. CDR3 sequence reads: CASSSRGQVTEAFF. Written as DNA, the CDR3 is TGCGCCAGCAGCTCCAGGGGGCAGGTCACTGAAGCTTTCTTT.

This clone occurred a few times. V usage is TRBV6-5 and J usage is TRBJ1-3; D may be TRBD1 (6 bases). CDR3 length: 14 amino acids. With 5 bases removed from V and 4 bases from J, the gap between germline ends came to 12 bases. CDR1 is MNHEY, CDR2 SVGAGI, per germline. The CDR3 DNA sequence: TGTGCCAGCAGTCGACAGGTTGAAGGAAACACCATATATTTT. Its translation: CASSRQVEGNTIYF.

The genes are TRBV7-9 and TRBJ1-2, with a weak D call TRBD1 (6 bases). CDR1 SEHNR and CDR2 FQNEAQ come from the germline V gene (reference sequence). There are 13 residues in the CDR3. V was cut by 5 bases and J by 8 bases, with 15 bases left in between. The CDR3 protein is CASSPAGTQGYTF. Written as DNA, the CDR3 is TGTGCCAGCAGCCCCGCCGGGACACAGGGCTACACCTTC.

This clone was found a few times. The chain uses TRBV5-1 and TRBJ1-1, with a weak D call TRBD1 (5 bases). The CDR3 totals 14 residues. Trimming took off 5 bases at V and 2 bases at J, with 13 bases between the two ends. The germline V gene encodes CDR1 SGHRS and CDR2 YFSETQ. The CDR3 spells CASRTDTSNTEAFF. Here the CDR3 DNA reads TGCGCCAGCAGGACAGACACCAGTAACACTGAAGCTTTCTTT.

Here the CDR3 reads CASSLDGANSPLHF. Written as DNA, the CDR3 is TGTGCCAGCAGCTTAGACGGTGCTAATTCACCCCTCCACTTT. The chain couples TRBV7-9 to TRBJ1-6; the D is unclear. Germline V lookup: CDR1 SEHNR, CDR2 FQNEAQ (reference sequence). V lost 1 base and J 6 bases, leaving 7 bases between the germline ends. The CDR3 extends over 14 amino acids.

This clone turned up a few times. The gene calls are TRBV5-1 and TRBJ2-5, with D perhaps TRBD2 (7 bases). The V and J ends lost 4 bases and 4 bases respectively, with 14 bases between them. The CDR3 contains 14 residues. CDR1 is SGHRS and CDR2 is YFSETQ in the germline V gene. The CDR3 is CASSGTGGPETQYF. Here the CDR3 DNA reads TGCGCCAGCAGCGGGACCGGGGGGCCAGAGACCCAGTACTTC.